The following is a T cell receptor beta chain sequence with its context. Antigen specificity is unknown. A junction end diverges from the germline sequence, so it may reflect a read error. For every sample, some 10^5 TCR templates were assayed. Method: immunoSEQ multiplex PCR; TCRdb's copy keeps in-frame clones and lacks some. This repertoire shows about 87,000 clones, around 90% found once; its top ten account for roughly 15%. The data are from a study of siplizumab effects on memory and regulatory T cells. Study conclusions and caveats: Naive T cells seemed more diverse than memory cells and seemed major alloresponse contributors. The study did not confirm that proliferating Tregs from siplizumab cultures were suppressive. A significant reduction in alloreactive sequences traceable to unstimulated CD4+ memory cells was produced by siplizumab.

The sample consisted of CD4+ T cells sorted from blood. This receptor was identified in a human donor in good health.

The CDR3: CASSLSGSQEAQYF. The CDR3 bases are TGCGCCAGCAGCCTTAGCGGGAGCCAAGAGGCCCAGTACTTC. This rearrangement joins TRBV5-1 to TRBJ2-5; the match to TRBD2 covers 9 bases. The CDR3 sequence is 14 residues long. The germline V gene has CDR1 SGHRS and CDR2 YFSETQ.